Included here is one T cell receptor beta chain sequence, with context. What it binds is not known. Trimming took off 0 bases at V and 7 bases at J, with 10 bases between the two ends. The length of the CDR3 is 15 residues. Germline lookup yields CDR1 ENHRY and CDR2 SYGVKD. Cycle 7 day 1, cycle 4 day 1, and baseline were the timepoints at which blood was sampled. Sequencing was performed with immunoSEQ multiplex PCR; in TCRdb, only in-frame clones are kept and a portion is missing. Among about 84,000 clones, around 85% were seen once, and the ten largest hold roughly 0.22%. These data come from a study of OX40 agonist ivuxolimab in advanced cancers. Study-level findings and limits: On average, CD8+ T cells had more expanded clones than CD4+. Some patients who did not respond also had low normalized T-cell clonal expansion. The work left the antigen specificity of expanded peripheral T cells undetermined.

The specimen comprised CD4+ or CD8+ T cells sorted from blood, sampled in a trial of the OX40 agonist ivuxolimab. This TCR was sampled from an adult with an advanced solid tumor such as melanoma, head and neck, liver or kidney cancer. The chain uses TRBV10-3 and TRBJ1-6, with D maybe TRBD1 (5 bases). CDR3 DNA: TGTGCCATCAGTGAGTCCTGGGGGGAGAATTCACCCCTCCACTTT. This translates into CAISESWGENSPLHF.